This TCR beta chain was sequenced during a study of response to subunit inactivated influenza vaccine. Study-level results: Authors suggested few new T cells are recruited by each seasonal influenza vaccination.

MiXCR, applied by TCRdb to the RT-PCR reads, yields one record per CDR3 protein. The sample comprises around 650,000 distinct CDR3 sequences, 15% to 18% of which are singletons, and 11% rests with the top ten. V shed 0 bases and J 8 bases; nucleotides not matched to a gene: 6. Germline loops: CDR1 WSHSY, CDR2 SAAADI. The CDR3 spans 15 residues. This clonotype has only a few counts. Its antigen is currently unknown. The receptor was isolated from a man in his forties or fifties who received an inactivated influenza vaccine. Material: PBMCs from blood, obtained approximately 12 days after vaccination. The rearrangement links TRBV10-2 to TRBJ1-4; 7 bases fit TRBD1. CDR3 loop: CASSESTGLREKLFF. CDR3 nucleotides: TGCGCCAGCAGTGAGTCGACAGGGCTGAGGGAAAAACTGTTTTTT.